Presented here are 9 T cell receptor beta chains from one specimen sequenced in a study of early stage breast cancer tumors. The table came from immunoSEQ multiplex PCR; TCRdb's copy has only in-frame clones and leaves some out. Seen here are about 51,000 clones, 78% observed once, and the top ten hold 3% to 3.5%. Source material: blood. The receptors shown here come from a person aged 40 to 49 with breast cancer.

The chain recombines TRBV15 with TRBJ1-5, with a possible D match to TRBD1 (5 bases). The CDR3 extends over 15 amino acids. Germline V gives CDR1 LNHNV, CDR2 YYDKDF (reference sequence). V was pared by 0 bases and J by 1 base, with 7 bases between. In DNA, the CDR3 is TGTGCCACCAGCAGAGAAGGGGACAGCAATCAGCCCCAGCATTTT. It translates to CATSREGDSNQPQHF.

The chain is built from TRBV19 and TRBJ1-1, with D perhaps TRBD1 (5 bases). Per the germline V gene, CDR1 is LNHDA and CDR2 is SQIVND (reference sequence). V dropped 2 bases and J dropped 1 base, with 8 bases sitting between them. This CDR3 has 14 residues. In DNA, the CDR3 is TGTGCCAGTAGTATACAGGGTCAGAACACTGAAGCTTTCTTT. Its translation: CASSIQGQNTEAFF.

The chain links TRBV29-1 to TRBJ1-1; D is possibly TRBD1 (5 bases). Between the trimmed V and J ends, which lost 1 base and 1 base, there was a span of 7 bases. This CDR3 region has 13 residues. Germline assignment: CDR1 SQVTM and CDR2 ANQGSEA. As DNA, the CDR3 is TGCAGCGTTGAAGGGGACCAGAACACTGAAGCTTTCTTT. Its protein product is CSVEGDQNTEAFF.

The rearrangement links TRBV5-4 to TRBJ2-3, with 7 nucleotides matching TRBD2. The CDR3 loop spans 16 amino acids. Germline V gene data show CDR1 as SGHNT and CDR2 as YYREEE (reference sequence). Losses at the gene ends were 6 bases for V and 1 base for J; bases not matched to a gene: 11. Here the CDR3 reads CASNTGVTSGTDTQYF. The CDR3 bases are TGTGCCAGCAACACTGGGGTAACTAGCGGCACAGATACGCAGTATTTT.

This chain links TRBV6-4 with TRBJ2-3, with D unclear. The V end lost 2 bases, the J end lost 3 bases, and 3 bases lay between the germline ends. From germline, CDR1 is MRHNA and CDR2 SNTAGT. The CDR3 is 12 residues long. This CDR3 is CASSDGTDTQYF. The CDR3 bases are TGTGCCAGCAGTGACGGGACAGATACGCAGTATTTT.

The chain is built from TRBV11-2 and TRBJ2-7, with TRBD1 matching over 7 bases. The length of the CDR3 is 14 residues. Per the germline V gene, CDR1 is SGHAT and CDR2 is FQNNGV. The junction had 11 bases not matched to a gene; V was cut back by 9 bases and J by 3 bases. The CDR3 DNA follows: TGTGCCAGTACAGGGGCCGAATGGGGCTACGAGCAGTACTTC. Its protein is CASTGAEWGYEQYF.

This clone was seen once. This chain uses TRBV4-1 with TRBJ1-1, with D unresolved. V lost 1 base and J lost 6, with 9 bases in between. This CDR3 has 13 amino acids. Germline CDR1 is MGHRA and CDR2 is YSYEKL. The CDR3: CASSQVMGSEAFF. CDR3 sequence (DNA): TGCGCCAGCAGCCAAGTAATGGGGTCTGAAGCTTTCTTT.

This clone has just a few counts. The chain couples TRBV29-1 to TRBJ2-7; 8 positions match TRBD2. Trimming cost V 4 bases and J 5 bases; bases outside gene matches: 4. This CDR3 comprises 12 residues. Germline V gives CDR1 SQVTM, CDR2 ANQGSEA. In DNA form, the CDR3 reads TGCAGCGTTGTGGCGGGAGGCCACGAGCAGTACTTC. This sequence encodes CSVVAGGHEQYF.

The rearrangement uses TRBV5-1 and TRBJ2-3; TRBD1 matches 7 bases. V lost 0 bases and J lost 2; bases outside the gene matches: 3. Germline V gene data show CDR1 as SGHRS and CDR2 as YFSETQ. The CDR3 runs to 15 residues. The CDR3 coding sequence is TGCGCCAGCAGCTTGGGGGACAGAAACACAGATACGCAGTATTTT. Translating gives CASSLGDRNTDTQYF.